One and the same sample provided the 26 T cell receptor beta chains below, sequenced in a study of neurological immune-mediated disorders. TCRdb reprocessed the 5' RACE reads via MiXCR and lists one record per CDR3 protein. The table includes under 90,000 distinct CDR3 sequences, around 10% detected once. Sequences were obtained from PBMCs. The receptors come from a man aged 40-49 years in good health.

This clonotype turned up a few times. CDR3 region: CASSPPREESYEQYF. The CDR3 DNA is TGTGCCAGCAGCCCCCCTCGGGAGGAGTCCTACGAGCAGTACTTC. V gene TRBV28 combines with J gene TRBJ2-7; 7 positions agree with TRBD2. CDR3 size: 15 residues. CDR1 MDHEN and CDR2 SYDVKM come from the germline V gene. J was trimmed by 1 base and V by 6 bases; bases with no gene match: 9.

This clonotype was detected ten times or more. The chain is built from TRBV6-5 and TRBJ2-1, with 7 bases fitting TRBD2. The germline CDR1 and CDR2 sequences are MNHEY and SVGAGI. V dropped 7 bases and J dropped 4; count of bases not matched to a gene: 4. The CDR3 is made up of 13 amino acids. The DNA for the CDR3 is TGTGCCAGCACCCTGGGAGGGTACAATGAGCAGTTCTTC. This gives the protein CASTLGGYNEQFF.

This clonotype was seen many times. The chain has TRBV5-1 and TRBJ2-1, with D possibly being TRBD1 or TRBD2 (6 bases each). This CDR3 comprises 15 residues. Germline CDR1 and CDR2: SGHRS and YFSETQ. The V gene lost 0 bases and the J gene lost 6 bases, with 13 bases spanning the gap. The CDR3 is CASSLDRAGGNEQFF. Here the CDR3 DNA reads TGCGCCAGCAGCTTGGACAGGGCCGGGGGCAATGAGCAGTTCTTC.

This clonotype was observed at least ten times. V is TRBV3-1 and J is TRBJ1-6; D unclear. Germline lookup yields CDR1 LGHDT and CDR2 YNNKEL (reference sequence). With 3 bases removed from V and 4 bases from J, the gap between germline ends came to 10 bases. The CDR3 is made up of 15 amino acids. CDR3 amino acids: CASSQRTGYNSPLHF. The DNA of the CDR3 is TGTGCCAGCAGCCAGCGGACCGGGTATAATTCACCCCTCCACTTT.

This clonotype has a count of ten or more. The chain is built from TRBV9 and TRBJ2-3; 9 nucleotides line up with TRBD2. The ends lost 0 bases at V and 1 base at J; junction bases unmatched: 3. The CDR3 length is 16 residues. Germline CDR1 SGDLS, CDR2 YYNGEE. CDR3 bases: TGTGCCAGCAGCGTAGGAGCGGGAGGAGGCACAGATACGCAGTATTTT. Protein: CASSVGAGGGTDTQYF.

The rearrangement joins TRBV11-2 to TRBJ1-2; no clear D. Germline V CDR1 and CDR2: SGHAT, FQNNGV. CDR3 size: 12 residues. Trimming took off 5 bases at V and 3 bases at J, with 7 bases between the two ends. The CDR3 sequence is CASSRSDYGYTF. For the CDR3, the DNA is TGTGCCAGCAGCCGTTCGGACTATGGCTACACCTTC.

This clonotype was counted many times. V is TRBV12-3 or TRBV12-4 and J is TRBJ1-2; a possible D gene is TRBD1 (5 bases). Trimming removed 3 bases from V and 6 bases from J, with 11 bases in between. The CDR3 totals 13 residues. CDR3 residues: CASSFGGGDGYTF. In DNA, the CDR3 is TGTGCCAGCAGTTTTGGCGGGGGGGATGGCTACACCTTC.

This clonotype was seen many times. Mismatch with germline at one junction end may stem from a read error. The chain uses TRBV20-1 and TRBJ1-2, with a weak D call TRBD1 (6 bases). This CDR3 spans 11 amino acids. Germline loops: CDR1 DFQATT, CDR2 SNEGSKA (reference sequence). The CDR3 DNA reads as TGCAGTGCTAGGGCGCTGTCCGGGACACCCTTC. Protein: CSARALSGTPF.

This clonotype has a count of ten or more. The chain joins TRBV5-4 to TRBJ2-6, with D possibly matching TRBD2 (6 bases). The CDR3 is made up of 16 amino acids. Trimming removed 0 bases from V and 2 bases from J, with 9 bases in between. The germline V gene has CDR1 SGHNT and CDR2 YYREEE (reference sequence). CDR3 nucleotide sequence: TGTGCCAGCAGCTTGGACGGGACTCCTGGGGCCAACGTCCTGACTTTC. It yields the protein CASSLDGTPGANVLTF.

Of note for this clonotype: A much larger clone lies a single base off, so this may be a read error. The CDR3 end shows no conserved phenylalanine or tryptophan, and so a read error is likely. This rearrangement joins TRBV5-6 to TRBJ2-7; D is undetermined. With 4 bases removed from V and 0 bases from J, the gap between germline ends came to 11 bases. The CDR3 covers 14 residues. Germline-derived CDR1 and CDR2 are SGHDT and YYEEEE. The CDR3 is CASSPTTSSYEQYI. CDR3 coding DNA: TGTGCCAGCAGCCCAACAACCAGCTCCTACGAGCAGTACATC.

This sequence joins TRBV3-1 and TRBJ2-4; the D is unclear. CDR1 LGHDT and CDR2 YNNKEL come from the germline V gene (reference sequence). Trimming took off 4 bases at V and 1 base at J, with 8 bases between the two ends. The CDR3 length is 14 residues. In DNA form, the CDR3 reads TGTGCCAGCAGCCCGAGTGTGGCCAAAAACATTCAGTACTTC. Translation gives CASSPSVAKNIQYF.

This clonotype was observed at least ten times. V and J are TRBV18 and TRBJ2-1, with TRBD2 matching 7 bases. The germline V gene encodes CDR1 KGHSH and CDR2 LQKENI. CDR3 length: 16 amino acids. V shed 3 bases, J shed 5 bases, and the junction held 10 bases outside the gene matches. The CDR3 here is CASSPRVSGTNNEQFF. As DNA, the CDR3 is TGTGCCAGCTCACCGCGCGTCAGCGGGACCAACAATGAGCAGTTCTTC.

This clonotype has at least ten counts. The DNA of the CDR3 is TGTGCCAGCAGCTTAGGCGCTAGCGGGGGTGAGACCCAGTACTTC. Protein: CASSLGASGGETQYF. The chain has TRBV11-2 and TRBJ2-5; TRBD2 matches 10 bases. CDR3 length: 15 amino acids. Trimming removed 1 base from V and 5 bases from J; junction bases left unmatched: 4. Germline-derived CDR1 and CDR2 are SGHAT and FQNNGV.

A note on this clonotype: A much larger clone is a single base away; this may be a read error. V gene TRBV29-1 combines with J gene TRBJ2-5; D could derive from TRBD1 or TRBD2 (6 bases each). The CDR3 is made up of 15 amino acids. Germline CDR1 reads SQVTM; CDR2 reads ANQGSEA. Trimming shortened V by 8 bases and J by 4 bases, and 23 bases separated the two germline ends. This CDR3 is CSLEGGTWELETQYF. The DNA of the CDR3 is TGCAGCCTAGAGGGCGGGACATGGGAGCTAGAGACCCAGTACTTC.

This clonotype was seen at least ten times. The chain combines TRBV29-1 with TRBJ2-2, with D possibly matching TRBD2 (5 bases). Trimming cost V 7 bases and J 4 bases, with 10 bases left between them. Germline lookup yields CDR1 SQVTM and CDR2 ANQGSEA. This CDR3 contains 12 residues. CDR3 sequence (DNA): TGCAGCGCCGGACTTTTCACCGGGGAGCTGTTTTTT. The encoded protein is CSAGLFTGELFF.

The chain links TRBV5-6 to TRBJ2-7, with 9 positions matching TRBD1. The germline V gene encodes CDR1 SGHDT and CDR2 YYEEEE. The CDR3 totals 16 residues. Trimming at V came to 0 bases and at J to 3 bases, leaving 7 bases not matched to a gene. The CDR3 spells CASSLGTGVMVYEQYF. CDR3 DNA: TGTGCCAGCAGCTTGGGGACAGGGGTTATGGTCTACGAGCAGTACTTC.

This clonotype was observed many times. The chain is built from TRBV27 and TRBJ2-1; 16 bases are a match to TRBD2. In germline, CDR1 is MNHEY, CDR2 SMNVEV (reference sequence). The length of the CDR3 is 19 residues. J lost 0 bases, V lost 2 bases, and 4 bases had no gene match. This chain's CDR3 is CASSLKGLAGGYSYNEQFF. Written as DNA, the CDR3 is TGTGCCAGCAGTTTAAAGGGACTAGCGGGGGGGTACTCCTACAATGAGCAGTTCTTC.

This chain links TRBV9 with TRBJ1-1; D unresolved. Per the germline V gene, CDR1 is SGDLS and CDR2 is YYNGEE. V dropped 4 bases and J dropped 4 bases, with 8 bases sitting between them. There are 12 residues in the CDR3. CDR3 residues: CASSRWGTEAFF. The CDR3 coding sequence is TGTGCCAGCAGCCGATGGGGCACTGAAGCTTTCTTT.

This clonotype has a handful of counts. The chain couples TRBV7-9 to TRBJ1-4; the D is unclear. This CDR3 comprises 17 residues. Germline CDR1 and CDR2: SEHNR and FQNEAQ (reference sequence). Trimming took 1 base from V and 4 from J, leaving 16 bases between them. The CDR3 spells CASSLESAGPLNEKLFF. DNA of the CDR3: TGTGCCAGCAGCTTAGAAAGTGCGGGCCCCCTTAATGAAAAACTGTTTTTT.

In its sample, this clonotype was seen many times. The chain's CDR3 is CAPSSPHSGASSTDTQYF. Written as DNA, the CDR3 is TGCGCCCCATCCTCGCCACACTCCGGGGCGTCTAGCACAGATACGCAGTATTTT. The chain couples TRBV10-2 to TRBJ2-3; D may correspond to TRBD1 or TRBD2 (5 bases each). Looked up from germline, CDR1 is WSHSY and CDR2 is SAAADI. The CDR3 spans 18 residues. Trimming shortened V by 11 bases and J by 0 bases, and 27 bases separated the two germline ends.

This clonotype was recorded many times. The rearrangement uses TRBV29-1 and TRBJ2-7; 7 nucleotides line up with TRBD2. The ends lost 4 bases at V and 0 bases at J; junction bases unmatched: 6. The CDR3 is 14 amino acids. CDR1 SQVTM and CDR2 ANQGSEA come from the germline V gene. CDR3 loop: CSVVDGRSSYEQYF. The CDR3 DNA sequence: TGCAGCGTTGTGGACGGGAGGAGCTCCTACGAGCAGTACTTC.

This clonotype was recorded many times. The chain couples TRBV12-3 or TRBV12-4 to TRBJ1-4; D unresolved. The CDR3 is 14 residues long. Trimming shortened V by 5 bases and J by 8 bases, and 15 bases separated the two germline ends. CDR3 in amino acids: CASSQGWEWEKLFF. The CDR3 DNA sequence: TGTGCCAGCAGTCAAGGCTGGGAGTGGGAAAAACTGTTTTTT.

Ten or more counts support this clonotype. CDR3 DNA sequence: TGCAGCTGCGGACTGACCGGGAACGAGCAGTACTTC. This codes for CSCGLTGNEQYF. This chain uses TRBV29-1 with TRBJ2-7, with D tentatively TRBD2 (5 bases). V was trimmed by 8 bases and J by 5 bases, leaving 16 bases between them. Germline values: CDR1 SQVTM, CDR2 ANQGSEA. This CDR3 spans 12 amino acids.

This clonotype occurred many times. The V and J genes are TRBV12-3 or TRBV12-4 and TRBJ2-7; TRBD1 agrees at 9 bases. The ends lost 1 base at V and 3 bases at J; junction bases unmatched: 4. This CDR3 contains 15 residues. The CDR3 loop is CASSLGGQGYYEQYF. For the CDR3, the DNA is TGTGCCAGCAGTTTAGGGGGACAGGGATACTACGAGCAGTACTTC.

In this sample, this clonotype turned up many times. The V gene is TRBV12-3 or TRBV12-4, the J gene TRBJ2-7, with D unclear. The V gene lost 3 bases and the J gene lost 2 bases, with 11 bases spanning the gap. CDR3 length equals 14 residues. In DNA form, the CDR3 reads TGTGCCAGCAGTTTGGGCGTTCCGGCCTACGAGCAGTACTTC. Its protein product is CASSLGVPAYEQYF.

This clonotype was detected many times. The chain recombines TRBV11-2 with TRBJ2-7, with D uncertain. This CDR3 has 11 residues. V was pared by 3 bases and J by 7 bases, with 7 bases between. Germline V lookup: CDR1 SGHAT, CDR2 FQNNGV. The CDR3 DNA follows: TGTGCCAGCAGCTTCGCAAGGGAGCAGTACTTC. Protein sequence: CASSFAREQYF.